Included here is one T cell receptor beta chain sequence, with context. Its specificity is unknown. The CDR3 sequence is 13 residues long. CDR1 and CDR2 (germline): LGHNA, YSLEER. Some clones are missing from TCRdb's copy, which holds only in-frame ones; the method was immunoSEQ multiplex PCR. The sample has some 90,000 clones, roughly nine tenths seen once. This sample is part of a study of OX40 agonist ivuxolimab in advanced cancers. Study in general: Age averaged 60 years (range roughly 23 to 79), and roughly 80% were male.

Study-wide points: Normalized expansion of T-cell clones was also low for some nonresponders.

The receptor was derived from an adult with an advanced solid tumor such as melanoma, head and neck, liver or kidney cancer. The input for sequencing was CD4+ or CD8+ T cells sorted from blood, taken in a trial of the OX40 agonist ivuxolimab. This chain joins TRBV4-3 and TRBJ2-5; D possibly corresponds to TRBD2 (6 bases). TRBJ2-7 matches the DNA end more closely, so the J call is doubtful. CDR3 amino acids: CASSQDSGYEQYF. The CDR3, as DNA: TGCGCCAGCAGCCAAGATAGCGGCTACGAGCAGTACTTC.